Below are 30 T cell receptor beta chains sequenced from a single sample in a study of PD-1 blockade in classical Hodgkin lymphoma. This sample's time point: cycle 4 day 1 (C4D1), after five to seven weeks of nivolumab. Each patient experienced a relapse that followed autologous stem cell transplantation, and brentuximab vedotin exposure varied. The method was immunoSEQ multiplex PCR; TCRdb's version includes in-frame clones alone and lacks a portion of them. The sample records tens of thousands of clones, roughly 78% being singletons. Specimen: peripheral blood mononuclear cells (PBMCs), collected before the fourth cycle of nivolumab. The receptors were sampled from a human donor with classical Hodgkin lymphoma.

CDR3 residues: CASSLRGLATDTQYF. As DNA, the CDR3 is TGTGCCAGCAGCTTAAGGGGACTAGCCACAGATACGCAGTATTTT. The chain couples TRBV7-2 to TRBJ2-3, with 9 bases aligning to TRBD2. CDR3 length equals 15 residues. With 2 bases clipped from V and 2 bases from J, the junction kept 2 bases outside the gene matches. CDR1 SGHTA and CDR2 FQGNSA come from the germline V gene.

V is TRBV6-6 and J is TRBJ1-5; D is uncertain. The germline gives CDR1 MNHNY, CDR2 SVGAGI (reference sequence). This CDR3 is 13 amino acids long. V shed 2 bases and J shed 4 bases, with 6 bases lying between them. DNA of the CDR3: TGTGCCAGCAGTTACGGTCGTAATCAGCCCCAGCATTTT. Its protein product is CASSYGRNQPQHF.

This clone was found a few times. V gene TRBV6-6 combines with J gene TRBJ2-2, with a tentative D call TRBD2 (5 bases). Germline CDR1 reads MNHNY; CDR2 reads SVGAGI (reference sequence). CDR3 length: 14 residues. V lost 0 bases, J lost 5 bases, and 7 bases lay in between. CDR3 residues: CASSYSRGTGELFF. In DNA form, the CDR3 reads TGTGCCAGCAGTTACTCTCGGGGAACCGGGGAGCTGTTTTTT.

The chain links TRBV19 to TRBJ1-3; D unresolved. V was pared by 1 base and J by 3 bases, with 7 bases between. This CDR3 is built from 14 residues. CDR1 and CDR2 (germline): LNHDA, SQIVND (reference sequence). The DNA of the CDR3 is TGTGCCAGTAGTATAGTTGGCCTTGGAAACACCATATATTTT. Its protein is CASSIVGLGNTIYF.

A word on this clone: Other DNA sequences within the sample encode an identical CDR3. This chain joins TRBV27 and TRBJ2-3; 7 bases fit TRBD2. This CDR3 has 13 amino acids. Germline trimming cut 6 bases from V and 5 bases from J; bases unmatched to any gene: 5. CDR1 is MNHEY, CDR2 SMNVEV, per germline (reference sequence). CDR3 amino acids: CASSPSGGDTQYF. CDR3 in DNA: TGTGCCAGCAGCCCTTCGGGGGGAGATACGCAGTATTTT.

This chain uses TRBV2 with TRBJ2-7; maybe TRBD2 (6 bases). The germline V gene has CDR1 SNHLY and CDR2 FYNNEI. The V end was cut by 4 bases, the J end by 2 bases, with 12 bases between. The CDR3 covers 14 residues. CDR3 bases: TGTGCCAGCAGTGGGTGGGAGGTAGCCTACGAGCAGTACTTC. As protein: CASSGWEVAYEQYF.

The chain links TRBV4-1 to TRBJ2-7; D is uncertain. Germline V gene sequence: CDR1 MGHRA, CDR2 YSYEKL. CDR3 size: 14 residues. V was shortened by 2 bases and J by 0 bases, with 8 bases between the two germline ends. The CDR3 here is CASSQYTDSYEQYF. The CDR3 coding sequence is TGCGCCAGCAGCCAATACACAGACTCCTACGAGCAGTACTTC.

Only one count was recorded for this clone. The V call is TRBV5-1, the J call TRBJ1-1; 7 nucleotides align to TRBD1. The germline gives CDR1 SGHRS, CDR2 YFSETQ. The CDR3 loop spans 15 amino acids. V shed 4 bases and J 0 bases; nucleotides not matched to a gene: 6. The CDR3 protein is CASSLLGQMNTEAFF. For the CDR3, the DNA is TGCGCCAGCAGCCTCTTGGGACAGATGAACACTGAAGCTTTCTTT.

The genes are TRBV5-1 and TRBJ1-4; possibly TRBD1 for D (5 bases). V lost 0 bases and J 5 bases, leaving 14 bases between the germline ends. Germline CDR1 SGHRS, CDR2 YFSETQ. The CDR3 spans 16 residues. CDR3 sequence reads: CASSLGGRVGNEKLFF. Written as DNA, the CDR3 is TGCGCCAGCAGCTTGGGGGGCAGGGTCGGGAATGAAAAACTGTTTTTT.

The gene calls are TRBV7-2 and TRBJ2-2; TRBD2 might be the D (7 bases). Trimming stripped 5 bases from V and 10 bases from J, with 26 bases between. The CDR3 runs to 17 residues. In germline, CDR1 is SGHTA, CDR2 FQGNSA. CDR3 residues: CASSPLGPGGLGVELFF. The DNA of the CDR3 is TGTGCCAGCAGCCCCCTCGGACCGGGGGGCTTAGGTGTGGAGCTGTTTTTT.

The chain uses TRBV29-1 and TRBJ2-3, with D possibly matching TRBD2 (6 bases). Germline values: CDR1 SQVTM, CDR2 ANQGSEA. CDR3 size: 12 residues. The V and J ends lost 7 bases and 3 bases respectively, with 11 bases between them. The CDR3 DNA reads as TGCAGCGCTGGAGGGCCTACAGATACGCAGTATTTT. Its protein product is CSAGGPTDTQYF.

This sequence joins TRBV4-1 and TRBJ1-2; D is possibly TRBD1 (6 bases). The CDR3 consists of 15 residues. Germline V gene sequence: CDR1 MGHRA, CDR2 YSYEKL. The V and J ends lost 3 bases and 5 bases respectively, with 16 bases between them. CDR3 DNA sequence: TGCGCCAGCAGCCAGGGGGGACACACGGGGTATGGCTACACCTTC. This sequence encodes CASSQGGHTGYGYTF.

CDR3 DNA sequence: TGTGCCAGCAGTCGGGAGTCCTACGAGCAGTACTTC. Its translation: CASSRESYEQYF. This rearrangement joins TRBV6-1 to TRBJ2-7; D perhaps matches TRBD2 (6 bases). Germline CDR1 is MNHNS and CDR2 is SASEGT. V was cut by 5 bases and J by 1 base, with 6 bases left in between. The CDR3 sequence is 12 residues long.

This clone turned up a few times. This chain joins TRBV7-8 and TRBJ1-2, with no clear D. CDR1 SGHVS and CDR2 FQNEAQ come from the germline V gene. The length of the CDR3 is 15 residues. V was clipped by 1 base and J by 4 bases, with 13 bases between them. CDR3: CASSLERSLSYGYTF. As DNA, the CDR3 is TGTGCCAGCAGCTTAGAACGGTCCCTTTCCTATGGCTACACCTTC.

This chain joins TRBV15 and TRBJ2-3, with TRBD1 matching 8 bases. Germline V gives CDR1 LNHNV, CDR2 YYDKDF (reference sequence). CDR3 length: 14 residues. Trimming removed 4 bases from V and 5 bases from J; junction bases left unmatched: 5. In DNA, the CDR3 is TGTGCCACCAGCACGGGACAGGTGGGAGATACGCAGTATTTT. Its protein product is CATSTGQVGDTQYF.

The gene calls are TRBV10-3 and TRBJ1-2; D call uncertain. Trimming took 0 bases from V and 3 from J, leaving 14 bases between them. The V gene's germline CDR1 is ENHRY and CDR2 SYGVKD. The CDR3 totals 16 residues. The CDR3 here is CAISESAPTRDYGYTF. In nucleotides, the CDR3 is TGTGCCATCAGTGAGTCGGCCCCAACGAGAGACTATGGCTACACCTTC.

The chain combines TRBV2 with TRBJ2-1; weak D call: TRBD2 (6 bases). V was cut by 8 bases and J by 7 bases, with 15 bases left in between. The CDR3 consists of 13 residues. Germline CDR1 reads SNHLY; CDR2 reads FYNNEI. The chain's CDR3 is CASGPGLPNEQFF. DNA of the CDR3: TGTGCCAGCGGACCGGGACTGCCAAATGAGCAGTTCTTC. Supplemented by reference TRBV2 and TRBJ2-1, the full variable domain reads EPEVTQTPSHQVTQMGQEVILRCVPISNHLYFYWYRQILGQKVEFLVSFYNNEISEKSEIFDDQFSVERPDGSNFTLKIRSTKLEDSAMYFCASGPGLPNEQFFGPGTRLTVL.

In its sample, this clone was seen a few times. The V call is TRBV9, the J call TRBJ2-1, with D perhaps TRBD1 (5 bases). CDR1 SGDLS and CDR2 YYNGEE come from the germline V gene. This CDR3 contains 15 residues. V lost 4 bases and J 4 bases, leaving 15 bases between the germline ends. CDR3 DNA: TGTGCCAGCAGCCGAGACACCCCAGGGTACAATGAGCAGTTCTTC. Translating it yields CASSRDTPGYNEQFF.

This clone was recorded a few times. The V call is TRBV15, the J call TRBJ2-2; D uncertain. The germline V gene has CDR1 LNHNV and CDR2 YYDKDF (reference sequence). The CDR3 runs to 18 residues. The germline V and J ends were trimmed by 0 bases and 0 bases, with 14 bases remaining between them. CDR3 sequence: CATSRDSIAHTNTGELFF. CDR3 sequence (DNA): TGTGCCACCAGCAGAGATAGTATAGCTCATACGAACACCGGGGAGCTGTTTTTT.

Here the CDR3 reads CSVGEPFANTGELFF. CDR3 nucleotide sequence: TGCAGCGTTGGGGAGCCGTTCGCGAACACCGGGGAGCTGTTTTTT. The chain combines TRBV29-1 with TRBJ2-2; a weak D match, TRBD2 (5 bases). Per the germline V gene, CDR1 is SQVTM and CDR2 is ANQGSEA. V was trimmed by 4 bases and J by 0 bases, leaving 12 bases between them. This CDR3 has 15 residues.

This chain uses TRBV27 with TRBJ1-1, with D perhaps TRBD1 (6 bases). The CDR3 is 16 residues long. Trimming took off 4 bases at V and 0 bases at J, with 15 bases between the two ends. The germline V gene has CDR1 MNHEY and CDR2 SMNVEV (reference sequence). The CDR3 is CASSSNRVPMNTEAFF. CDR3 nucleotides: TGTGCCAGCAGTTCGAACAGGGTGCCAATGAACACTGAAGCTTTCTTT.

This clone was counted between two and nine times. The genes are TRBV5-1 and TRBJ1-3; unclear D gene. Germline CDR1 reads SGHRS; CDR2 reads YFSETQ. Trimming cost V 2 bases and J 4 bases, with 10 bases left between them. The CDR3 covers 14 residues. The CDR3 nucleotides are TGCGCCAGCAGCTTTTCCGGAGCCGGAAACACCATATATTTT. Amino acids: CASSFSGAGNTIYF.

The CDR3 reads CASSYVVSASYEQYF. CDR3 bases: TGTGCCAGCAGTTACGTTGTCTCAGCATCCTACGAGCAGTACTTC. The chain joins TRBV6-5 to TRBJ2-7; D gene unclear. Trimming shortened V by 2 bases and J by 1 base, and 12 bases separated the two germline ends. This CDR3 is built from 15 residues. The germline V gene encodes CDR1 MNHEY and CDR2 SVGAGI.

This clone showed up just a few times. The chain couples TRBV5-1 to TRBJ1-3; D might be TRBD1 (6 bases). The CDR3 sequence is 15 residues long. V lost 6 bases and J lost 3, with 16 bases in between. Germline V lookup: CDR1 SGHRS, CDR2 YFSETQ. CDR3: CASTAQGNFGNTIYF. CDR3 nucleotide sequence: TGCGCCAGCACCGCCCAGGGGAATTTTGGAAACACCATATATTTT.

This rearrangement joins TRBV6-5 to TRBJ2-5; 7 bases agree with TRBD1. Germline V gene sequence: CDR1 MNHEY, CDR2 SVGAGI. CDR3 length: 15 amino acids. The V gene end was trimmed by 4 bases and the J gene end by 0 bases; junction bases not matched to a gene: 5. CDR3 nucleotides: TGTGCCAGCAGTTTACCGGGACAGTACCAAGAGACCCAGTACTTC. Translation gives CASSLPGQYQETQYF.

About this clone itself: Distinct nucleotide sequences in the sample also encode this CDR3. The rearrangement links TRBV18 to TRBJ1-2; 8 bases map to TRBD1. Germline V gene data show CDR1 as KGHSH and CDR2 as LQKENI. Unmatched junction bases numbered 9, after V lost 6 bases and J lost 3 bases. This CDR3 region has 15 residues. This chain's CDR3 is CASSPGQGVDYGYTF. CDR3 DNA sequence: TGTGCCAGCTCCCCCGGACAGGGCGTGGACTATGGCTACACCTTC. The whole variable domain, filled in from reference TRBV18 and TRBJ1-2, reads NAGVMQNPRHLVRRRGQEARLRCSPMKGHSHVYWYRQLPEEGLKFMVYLQKENIIDESGMPKERFSAEFPKEGPSILRIQQVVRGDSAAYFCASSPGQGVDYGYTFGSGTRLTVV.

The gene calls are TRBV5-6 and TRBJ2-5; a possible D gene is TRBD2 (5 bases). This CDR3 is built from 14 residues. The V end lost 3 bases, the J end lost 5 bases, and 14 bases lay between the germline ends. Looked up from germline, CDR1 is SGHDT and CDR2 is YYEEEE. Here the CDR3 DNA reads TGTGCCAGCAGCTCCCCCCGGGGTGTGGAGACCCAGTACTTC. It translates to CASSSPRGVETQYF.

This chain links TRBV6-1 with TRBJ1-2; 10 positions match TRBD1. The CDR3 covers 15 residues. Per germline, CDR1 MNHNS and CDR2 SASEGT. With V trimmed by 4 bases and J by 5 bases, 7 bases remained unmatched. The CDR3 DNA follows: TGTGCCAGCAGTGCCGGGACAGGGGAGGAATATGGCTACACCTTC. This gives the protein CASSAGTGEEYGYTF.

V and J are TRBV11-3 and TRBJ2-3; 8 positions agree with TRBD1. After removal of 3 bases from V and 3 bases from J, the junction contained 2 bases not matched to a gene. Germline CDR1 and CDR2: SGHNT and YENEEA. The CDR3 sequence is 14 residues long. CDR3 DNA: TGTGCCAGCAGCTTCGGACAGGGAACAGATACGCAGTATTTT. Translation gives CASSFGQGTDTQYF. Together with reference TRBV11-3 and TRBJ2-3, the CDR3 gives the full variable domain: EAGVVQSPRYKIIEKKQPVAFWCNPISGHNTLYWYLQNLGQGPELLIRYENEEAVDDSQLPKDRFSAERLKGVDSTLKIQPAELGDSAVYLCASSFGQGTDTQYFGPGTRLTVL.

The V gene is TRBV7-3, the J gene TRBJ2-2; perhaps TRBD1 as D (5 bases). CDR1 SGHTA and CDR2 FQGTGA come from the germline V gene. This CDR3 has 14 residues. Trimming stripped 6 bases from V and 2 bases from J, with 10 bases between. CDR3 amino acids: CASRVGANTGELFF. The CDR3 bases are TGTGCCAGCAGGGTAGGGGCCAACACCGGGGAGCTGTTTTTT.